The 27 T cell receptor beta chains listed next were all sequenced from one sample in a study of blood T cell repertoires in COVID-19 (dated by TCRdb to about 2020). The library came from the immunoSEQ multiplex PCR assay. TCRdb provides this immuneACCESS table in a form limited to in-frame rearrangements. Some clones are lacking; in checked studies, under half of them reflect an unresolved V gene, and why the rest are absent is not known. Within this sample are some 120,000 clones, with roughly 81% of them counted one time only. In total, the top ten clones hold 10% of the sample. The sequencing sample was made of peripheral blood. Receptor source: a human donor in a cohort sampled during active COVID-19.

The chain uses TRBV11-2 and TRBJ1-3; a possible D gene is TRBD1 (5 bases). The V gene's germline CDR1 is SGHAT and CDR2 FQNNGV. The CDR3 spans 12 residues. The ends were cut back, 5 bases at V and 5 bases at J, with 7 bases in the middle. The CDR3 nucleotides are TGTGCCAGCAGCGAGGACAGAAACACCATATATTTT. This translates into CASSEDRNTIYF. Filled out from reference TRBV11-2 and TRBJ1-3, the complete variable domain reads EAGVAQSPRYKIIEKRQSVAFWCNPISGHATLYWYQQILGQGPKLLIQFQNNGVVDDSQLPKDRFSAERLKGVDSTLKIQPAKLEDSAVYLCASSEDRNTIYFGEGSWLTVV.

The chain links TRBV2 to TRBJ2-5; 12 bases are shared with TRBD2. The CDR3 is made up of 16 amino acids. Germline loops: CDR1 SNHLY, CDR2 FYNNEI. V lost 4 bases, J lost 1 base, and 4 bases stayed unmatched. The CDR3 region has the DNA TGTGCCAGCAGTGGGAGGACTAGCGGGGCCCAAGAGACCCAGTACTTC. Translation: CASSGRTSGAQETQYF.

The CDR3 reads CASRDRVADTQYF. CDR3 DNA: TGTGCCAGCAGGGACAGGGTAGCAGATACGCAGTATTTT. The chain couples TRBV2 to TRBJ2-3, with 8 nucleotides matching TRBD1. There are 13 residues in the CDR3. CDR1 and CDR2 (germline): SNHLY, FYNNEI. Germline trimming cut 6 bases from V and 4 bases from J; bases unmatched to any gene: 3.

This clone has a single count. The same CDR3 is also encoded by other DNA sequences in this sample. V is TRBV3-1 (or the pseudogene TRBV3-2) and J is TRBJ1-3; no reliable D call. Looked up from germline, CDR1 is LGHDT and CDR2 is YNNKEL (reference sequence). The CDR3 runs 14 residues. The V gene lost 1 base and the J gene lost 0 bases, with 4 bases spanning the gap. The CDR3 DNA follows: TGTGCCAGCAGCCAAGGACTCTCTGGAAACACCATATATTTT. It translates to CASSQGLSGNTIYF.

The chain couples TRBV6-5 to TRBJ1-2; D is unresolved. The CDR3 contains 12 residues. Germline V CDR1 and CDR2: MNHEY, SVGAGI. Trimming took off 6 bases at V and 5 bases at J, with 10 bases between the two ends. CDR3 loop: CASRGASYGYTF. The DNA for the CDR3 is TGTGCCAGCAGAGGAGCTTCGTATGGCTACACCTTC.

This sequence joins TRBV6-6 and TRBJ1-5, with TRBD1 matching 7 bases. The V and J ends lost 7 bases and 2 bases, in that order; junction bases with no gene match: 8. This CDR3 comprises 15 residues. Germline assignment: CDR1 MNHNY and CDR2 SVGAGI (reference sequence). This chain's CDR3 is CASIQDRVGNQPQHF. In DNA, the CDR3 is TGTGCCAGCATCCAAGACAGGGTCGGCAATCAGCCCCAGCATTTT.

The genes are TRBV20-1 and TRBJ1-1; D uncertain. Germline CDR1 DFQATT, CDR2 SNEGSKA (reference sequence). The CDR3 is 11 amino acids. The V end was cut by 6 bases, the J end by 0 bases, with 5 bases between. CDR3 in amino acids: CSAEMNTEAFF. The CDR3 region has the DNA TGCAGTGCCGAGATGAACACTGAAGCTTTCTTT.

This chain joins TRBV7-6 and TRBJ1-4, with D unresolved. The germline gives CDR1 SGHVS, CDR2 FNYEAQ. The V and J ends lost 0 bases and 8 bases respectively, with 7 bases between them. The length of the CDR3 is 13 residues. For the CDR3, the DNA is TGTGCCAGCAGCTTAGCACAGCACGAAAAACTGTTTTTT. This translates into CASSLAQHEKLFF.

The V call is TRBV7-2, the J call TRBJ2-7, with D maybe TRBD1 (5 bases). The CDR3 consists of 16 residues. V lost 5 bases and J 4 bases, leaving 21 bases between the germline ends. CDR1 and CDR2 (germline): SGHTA, FQGNSA. CDR3 region: CASSVDRKTPLYEQYF. CDR3 in DNA: TGTGCCAGCAGCGTAGACAGAAAAACCCCCTTATACGAGCAGTACTTC. The variable domain in full, with the rest retrieved from reference TRBV7-2 and TRBJ2-7, is GAGVSQSPSNKVTEKGKDVELRCDPISGHTALYWYRQSLGQGLEFLIYFQGNSAPDKSGLPSDRFSAERTGGSVSTLTIQRTQQEDSAVYLCASSVDRKTPLYEQYFGPGTRLTVT.

The rearrangement links TRBV7-6 to TRBJ2-7, with D possibly TRBD2 on 5 matching bases. Trimming took off 1 base at V and 6 bases at J, with 10 bases between the two ends. Germline V lookup: CDR1 SGHVS, CDR2 FNYEAQ. The CDR3 sequence is 13 residues long. For the CDR3, the DNA is TGTGCCAGCAGCTTAGAAGCGGCCTCCGAGCAGTACTTC. It specifies CASSLEAASEQYF.

The chain has TRBV18 and TRBJ1-4; D perhaps matches TRBD1 (5 bases). The V and J ends lost 4 bases and 0 bases respectively, with 18 bases between them. Germline V gene sequence: CDR1 KGHSH, CDR2 LQKENI. This CDR3 contains 18 residues. The CDR3 region is CASSRRDARGSTNEKLFF. The CDR3 nucleotides read TGTGCCAGCTCACGGCGGGACGCAAGAGGGTCAACTAATGAAAAACTGTTTTTT.

The V call is TRBV4-3, the J call TRBJ2-7; D gene uncertain. From germline, CDR1 is LGHNA and CDR2 YSLEER. The CDR3 runs 14 residues. V was cut by 0 bases and J by 6 bases, with 12 bases left in between. The CDR3: CASSQDYGFREQYF. The DNA for the CDR3 is TGCGCCAGCAGCCAAGATTACGGTTTTCGCGAGCAGTACTTC.

This rearrangement joins TRBV5-1 to TRBJ1-3, with 7 bases that match TRBD1. The V segment lost 2 bases and the J segment 4 bases; nucleotides outside the gene matches: 3. The CDR3 runs to 14 residues. Germline values: CDR1 SGHRS, CDR2 YFSETQ. Here the CDR3 DNA reads TGCGCCAGCAGCTTCACAGGGGCCGGAAACACCATATATTTT. It specifies CASSFTGAGNTIYF.

The chain links TRBV9 to TRBJ2-7; weak D call: TRBD2 (6 bases). The V gene's germline CDR1 is SGDLS and CDR2 YYNGEE. CDR3 length equals 16 residues. Deletions cut 4 bases from V and 4 bases from J, with 21 bases between. Written as DNA, the CDR3 is TGTGCCAGCAGCTTCAACCGGGACTCAGCAGGTTACGAGCAGTACTTC. Protein sequence: CASSFNRDSAGYEQYF.

The CDR3, as DNA: TGTGCCAGCAGCTCCATGGGCTATAGCAATCAGCCCCAGCATTTT. Translated: CASSSMGYSNQPQHF. The chain has TRBV28 and TRBJ1-5; D gene ambiguous. The CDR3 consists of 15 residues. The germline V gene encodes CDR1 MDHEN and CDR2 SYDVKM. Trimming removed 6 bases from V and 0 bases from J, with 12 bases in between. The full variable domain, rest sourced from reference TRBV28 and TRBJ1-5, is DVKVTQSSRYLVKRTGEKVFLECVQDMDHENMFWYRQDPGLGLRLIYFSYDVKMKEKGDIPEGYSVSREKKERFSLILESASTNQTSMYLCASSSMGYSNQPQHFGDGTRLSIL.

CDR3 region: CASSAERSSYEQYF. The CDR3 DNA is TGTGCCAGCAGTGCAGAGAGGAGCTCCTACGAGCAGTACTTC. V usage is TRBV2 and J usage is TRBJ2-7; D unresolved. The V gene lost 4 bases and the J gene lost 0 bases, with 10 bases spanning the gap. CDR1 is SNHLY, CDR2 FYNNEI, per germline. The CDR3 runs to 14 residues.

This chain joins TRBV28 and TRBJ1-2; D is undetermined. This CDR3 spans 10 amino acids. Per the germline V gene, CDR1 is MDHEN and CDR2 is SYDVKM. The V end lost 6 bases, the J end lost 5 bases, and 4 bases lay between the germline ends. CDR3: CASSQYGYTF. The CDR3 region has the DNA TGTGCCAGCAGCCAGTATGGCTACACCTTC.

This sequence joins TRBV11-3 and TRBJ2-1; 8 bases are a match to TRBD1. The trim removed 5 bases at V and 3 bases at J, leaving 6 bases unmatched. CDR1 is SGHNT, CDR2 YENEEA, per germline. This CDR3 contains 15 residues. In DNA, the CDR3 is TGTGCCAGCAGCCCTCAGGGGGCCCGCTACAATGAGCAGTTCTTC. Its translation is CASSPQGARYNEQFF.

This clone was seen a handful of times. The genes are TRBV14 and TRBJ1-2, with D possibly matching TRBD1 (6 bases). Germline V CDR1 and CDR2: SGHDN, FVKESK. Trimming shortened V by 6 bases and J by 8 bases, and 10 bases separated the two germline ends. This CDR3 comprises 11 residues. The CDR3 DNA reads TGTGCCAGCAGTCCAGGGGTAGGCTACACCTTC. Residues: CASSPGVGYTF.

This clone occurred a few times. This chain joins TRBV29-1 and TRBJ1-1, with no clear D. This CDR3 has 11 residues. Germline CDR1 reads SQVTM; CDR2 reads ANQGSEA. Trimming took off 4 bases at V and 8 bases at J, with 11 bases between the two ends. The CDR3 sequence: CSVGRWAEAFF. The CDR3 DNA reads as TGCAGCGTTGGAAGATGGGCGGAAGCTTTCTTT.

The CDR3 here is CASSRAGPQGEAFF. The CDR3, as DNA: TGTGCCAGCAGTCGTGCCGGACCTCAGGGGGAAGCTTTCTTT. The rearrangement joins TRBV6-5 to TRBJ1-1; D is perhaps TRBD1 (6 bases). CDR1 is MNHEY, CDR2 SVGAGI, per germline. The V and J ends lost 5 bases and 8 bases respectively, with 18 bases between them. The CDR3 is 14 amino acids.

CDR3 amino acids: CASSSPRTGTSTDTQYF. The DNA for the CDR3 is TGTGCCAGCAGCTCACCCCGGACAGGAACTAGCACAGATACGCAGTATTTT. The chain couples TRBV7-9 to TRBJ2-3, with TRBD1 matching over 7 bases. Germline values: CDR1 SEHNR, CDR2 FQNEAQ (reference sequence). The CDR3 sequence is 17 residues long. The trim removed 4 bases at V and 0 bases at J, leaving 10 bases unmatched.

The chain combines TRBV2 with TRBJ2-7, with 9 bases that match TRBD1. Germline CDR1 and CDR2: SNHLY and FYNNEI. This CDR3 spans 17 amino acids. Unmatched junction bases numbered 16, after V lost 4 bases and J lost 6 bases. The CDR3 sequence: CASSALSPGQGRPEQYF. The DNA for the CDR3 is TGTGCCAGCAGTGCCTTATCGCCGGGACAGGGCCGTCCCGAGCAGTACTTC.

The chain recombines TRBV7-2 with TRBJ1-2; no definite D call. Trimming stripped 5 bases from V and 8 bases from J, with 21 bases between. The V gene's germline CDR1 is SGHTA and CDR2 FQGNSA. This CDR3 comprises 15 residues. The CDR3 loop is CASSPPGSRVGGYTF. Here the CDR3 DNA reads TGTGCCAGCAGCCCGCCTGGGAGTCGGGTTGGGGGCTACACCTTC.

This chain connects TRBV7-9 to TRBJ2-5; D is perhaps TRBD1 (6 bases). V was trimmed by 5 bases and J by 0 bases, leaving 7 bases between them. This CDR3 region has 13 residues. The V gene's germline CDR1 is SEHNR and CDR2 FQNEAQ (reference sequence). CDR3 in amino acids: CASSRDNQETQYF. CDR3 nucleotide sequence: TGTGCCAGCAGCAGGGACAACCAAGAGACCCAGTACTTC.

The chain joins TRBV7-9 to TRBJ1-1, with D uncertain. Germline V gene sequence: CDR1 SEHNR, CDR2 FQNEAQ (reference sequence). Deletions cut 1 base from V and 1 base from J, with 7 bases between. The CDR3 covers 14 residues. CDR3 loop: CASSLELSNTEAFF. The CDR3, as DNA: TGTGCCAGCAGCTTAGAACTTTCGAACACTGAAGCTTTCTTT.

This clone has only a few counts. CDR3 region: CASSPGTSGSKLQFF. The CDR3 coding sequence is TGTGCCAGCTCTCCCGGGACTAGCGGCAGCAAATTGCAGTTCTTC. J is TRBJ2-1 and V is TRBV18; 11 nucleotides align to TRBD2. This CDR3 has 15 amino acids. Germline V gene data show CDR1 as KGHSH and CDR2 as LQKENI. V was pared by 6 bases and J by 12 bases, with 13 bases of the junction left unmatched.